This T cell receptor beta chain was sequenced in a study of T cell responses to AZD1222 COVID-19 vaccine. This CDR3 is 14 amino acids long. The V and J ends lost 3 bases and 1 base, in that order; junction bases with no gene match: 0. CDR1 is MNHEY and CDR2 is SVGAGI in the germline V gene. The assay was immunoSEQ multiplex PCR, and TCRdb's table has in-frame clones only and misses some. Of some 110,000 clones detected, around 83% appear once; the ten largest clones hold 3.5% to 4.5%. This chain links TRBV6-5 with TRBJ2-3; 8 positions agree with TRBD2. The clonotype was recovered from an adult who received the AZD1222 COVID-19 vaccine. The sample was peripheral blood, taken 28 days after the second AZD1222 dose. The CDR3 DNA follows: TGTGCCAGCAGTTATAGCGGGGGCACAGATACGCAGTATTTT. The encoded protein is CASSYSGGTDTQYF.